This T cell receptor beta chain stems from a study of OX40 agonist ivuxolimab in advanced cancers. Study context: Patients received ivuxolimab, an intravenous treatment, every 2 weeks at 0.01 to 10 mg/kg.

The repertoire was sequenced with immunoSEQ multiplex PCR; TCRdb's copy has only in-frame clones and lacks some. The sample lists under 40,000 clones, about 81% occurring once. Trimming took off 3 bases at V and 5 bases at J, with 9 bases between the two ends. The germline gives CDR1 SGDLS, CDR2 YYNGEE. The CDR3 has 13 residues. Researchers took blood at baseline, on cycle 4 day 1, and on cycle 7 day 1. The sequence was collected from an adult with an advanced solid tumor such as melanoma, head and neck, liver or kidney cancer. The sequenced sample was CD4+ or CD8+ T cells sorted from blood, obtained in a trial of the OX40 agonist ivuxolimab. The chain uses TRBV9 and TRBJ2-1, with D perhaps being TRBD1 or TRBD2 (5 bases each). CDR3 residues: CASSGGTHNEQFF. The CDR3 bases are TGTGCCAGCAGCGGGGGGACCCACAATGAGCAGTTCTTC.